Listed below are T cell receptor beta chains from one sample, sequenced in a study of blood T cells in healthy people across ages. TCRdb itself ran the 5' RACE reads through MiXCR, one entry per CDR3 protein. The table has some 900,000 distinct CDR3 sequences, roughly 52% seen once; the top ten hold around 15%. The specimen was blood. The receptor source for this set is a man younger than 40 in good health. Both conserved end residues are part of each CDR3. A D gene is named only where the DNA matches it firmly. Clone sizes are given selectively: once, few, many, or a class where the clone is expanded.

TGTGCCAGCAGCTCGGGACAAGTCCCCTACGAGCAGTACTTC | CASSSGQVPYEQYF | few | TRBJ2-7 | TRBV12-3/TRBV12-4 | -
TGCAGTGCAACGGGGGTCGGTGGCTACACCTTC | CSATGVGGYTF | many | TRBJ1-2 | TRBV20-1 | -
TGCGCCAGCAGCGTGGAGGACAGGACCTACGAGCAGTACTTC | CASSVEDRTYEQYF | - | TRBJ2-7 | TRBV5-1 | TRBD1
TGTGCCAGCAGTGAAGGGCTTCTGAACACTGAAGCTTTCTTT | CASSEGLLNTEAFF | - | TRBJ1-1 | TRBV6-1 | -
TGTGCCAGCAGGGGCCTCGAGTACCAAGAGACCCAGTACTTC | CASRGLEYQETQYF | - | TRBJ2-5 | TRBV6-6 | -
TGTGCCAGCAGTGACAGGGTAGGGGCAGATACGCAGTATTTT | CASSDRVGADTQYF | few | TRBJ2-3 | TRBV6-4 | -
TGTGCCAGCAGCAAAGAGGGACAGGGATACGAGCAGTACTTC | CASSKEGQGYEQYF | few | TRBJ2-7 | TRBV21-1 | -
TGTGCCAGTATAAAGGGACAGGTTCAGACTAATGAAAAACTGTTTTTT | CASIKGQVQTNEKLFF | - | TRBJ1-4 | TRBV2 | TRBD1
TGTGCCACCAACTCGAGGTACGAGCAGTACTTC | CATNSRYEQYF | - | TRBJ2-7 | TRBV28 | -
TGTGCCAGCAGCCAAGAGAGGCCGGGACAGACGAACACTGAAGCTTTCTTT | CASSQERPGQTNTEAFF | - | TRBJ1-1 | TRBV4-2 | TRBD1
TGTGCCAGCAGCTCCAAGCCCGGGATTAACAATGAGCAGTTCTTC | CASSSKPGINNEQFF | many | TRBJ2-1 | TRBV7-9 | -
TGCAGTGTTCGGACAGGGGCGAACACTGAAGCTTTCTTT | CSVRTGANTEAFF | - | TRBJ1-1 | TRBV20-1 | TRBD1
TGTGCCAGCAGCTTTCACAGGGGATCCAACGTCCTGACTTTC | CASSFHRGSNVLTF | - | TRBJ2-6 | TRBV11-2 | TRBD1
TGTGCCAGCAGCCGACGGGGGCAGGGGGCGGGGGATACGCAGTATTTT | CASSRRGQGAGDTQYF | once | TRBJ2-3 | TRBV3-1 | TRBD1
TGTGCCAGCAGCCAAGGAGTTGGGGACACTCCTAACTATGGCTACACCTTC | CASSQGVGDTPNYGYTF | few | TRBJ1-2 | TRBV4-2 | -
TGTGCCAGCAGCACTAGCCTCAGTCAAGATACGCAGTATTTT | CASSTSLSQDTQYF | - | TRBJ2-3 | TRBV2 | -
TGTGCCAGCAGAGTCCAGGGGCTGAACACTGAAGCTTTCTTT | CASRVQGLNTEAFF | few | TRBJ1-1 | TRBV25-1 | -
TGTGCCAGCAGTCACACGACAGACACCGGGGAGCTGTTTTTT | CASSHTTDTGELFF | - | TRBJ2-2 | TRBV6-2/TRBV6-3 | -
TGTGCCAGCAGCCAAGAGGACAGGGGGCGGAATTGGAAGACCCAGTACTTC | CASSQEDRGRNWKTQYF | - | TRBJ2-5 | TRBV4-2 | TRBD1
TGTGCCAGCAGCCCCAGCTCCGGGGGCACGCAGTATTTT | CASSPSSGGTQYF | - | TRBJ2-3 | TRBV9 | -
TGTGCCAGCAGCCAAACCGGGACAGGGGTTCTAGGGGAGCAGTACTTC | CASSQTGTGVLGEQYF | - | TRBJ2-7 | TRBV4-2 | TRBD1
TGCAGTGCTAGAACCTCTTGGGGACAGGGGGCAAGAGAGACCCAGTACTTC | CSARTSWGQGARETQYF | - | TRBJ2-5 | TRBV20-1 | TRBD1
TGTGCCAGCAGTTTAGCGCAGACAGTCCTTGGTCAGCCCCAGCATTTT | CASSLAQTVLGQPQHF | - | TRBJ1-5 | TRBV12-3/TRBV12-4 | -
TGTGCCAGCAGCCAAGAAATACTAGCGGGGGGACGGGCTAGCACAGATACGCAGTATTTT | CASSQEILAGGRASTDTQYF | - | TRBJ2-3 | TRBV4-2 | TRBD2
TGCGCCAGCAGCCAAGATTTGTATCGGGAGGGTCAAGACAATGAGCAGTTCTTC | CASSQDLYREGQDNEQFF | - | TRBJ2-1 | TRBV4-3 | TRBD2
TGTGCCAGCAGCCAAGATCCCCACGACGAGCAGTACTTC | CASSQDPHDEQYF | - | TRBJ2-7 | TRBV14 | -
TGTGCCAGCCAGACTTCAGGGACTATAAGCACAGATACGCAGTATTTT | CASQTSGTISTDTQYF | many | TRBJ2-3 | TRBV12-3/TRBV12-4 | TRBD2
TGTGCCAGCAGTGGGGACTATAATTCACCCCTCCACTTT | CASSGDYNSPLHF | few | TRBJ1-6 | TRBV2 | -
TGTGCCAGCAGCTCCTTCTCGGGGGAATATGGCTACACCTTC | CASSSFSGEYGYTF | few | TRBJ1-2 | TRBV6-6 | -
TGTGCCAGCAGCGCCCCGGGACTAGCAGAAGAGCAGTTCTTC | CASSAPGLAEEQFF | - | TRBJ2-1 | TRBV7-3 | TRBD2
TGTGCCAGCAGCTCTCCGGGCCTCTACGAGCAGTACTTC | CASSSPGLYEQYF | - | TRBJ2-7 | TRBV11-2 | -
TGCGCCAGCAGCCAAGATCGTCCGGGGGGGAATAATTCACCCCTCCACTTT | CASSQDRPGGNNSPLHF | - | TRBJ1-6 | TRBV4-3 | -
TGTGCCAGCAGCCCAGCCGGACAGGGGCGATACGAGCAGTACTTC | CASSPAGQGRYEQYF | - | TRBJ2-7 | TRBV7-2 | TRBD1
TGCGCCAGCAGCATCAACCTGGAAGAGACCCAGTTCTTC | CASSINLEETQFF | - | TRBJ2-1 | TRBV5-1 | -
TGTGCCAGCAGTTCACCCCATAATTCACCCCTCCACTTT | CASSSPHNSPLHF | - | TRBJ1-6 | TRBV12-3/TRBV12-4 | -
TGCAGCGGATCAGTGAACACTGAAGCTTTCTTT | CSGSVNTEAFF | - | TRBJ1-1 | TRBV29-1 | -
TGTGCCAGCAGTTACTCCGGACATGTCAATTCACCCCTCCACTTT | CASSYSGHVNSPLHF | few | TRBJ1-6 | TRBV6-2/TRBV6-3 | -
TGCAGTGCTATTCGATGGGACAGGGTGGGCGAGACCCAGTACTTC | CSAIRWDRVGETQYF | once | TRBJ2-5 | TRBV20-1 | TRBD1
TGTGCCAGCAGCGTAGCTGAGACAGGGGGCTTGTACGAGCAGTACTTC | CASSVAETGGLYEQYF | - | TRBJ2-7 | TRBV9 | TRBD1
TGTGCCAGCAACCGGGTAGGGGGTCAAGAGACCCAGTACTTC | CASNRVGGQETQYF | - | TRBJ2-5 | TRBV12-3/TRBV12-4 | -
TGTGCCAGCACCTACCACCCGGGACTAGCGGGGGCTGAAGCCAAAAACATTCAGTACTTC | CASTYHPGLAGAEAKNIQYF | - | TRBJ2-4 | TRBV6-2/TRBV6-3 | TRBD2
TGCAGTGCTACTAGTCCAAGCGGGGGGCTCCGCACAGATACGCAGTATTTT | CSATSPSGGLRTDTQYF | - | TRBJ2-3 | TRBV20-1 | TRBD2
TGTGCCAGCAGCCTCATCGACCGTCGGGGGTACGAGCAGTACTTC | CASSLIDRRGYEQYF | - | TRBJ2-7 | TRBV3-1 | -
TGCAGTGCTAGAGGGCGGGGGGTCTCCTATAATTCACCCCTCCACTTT | CSARGRGVSYNSPLHF | once | TRBJ1-6 | TRBV20-1 | -
TGTGCCAGCAGCCTCGGGGTCACGCAAGAGACCCAGTACTTC | CASSLGVTQETQYF | many | TRBJ2-5 | TRBV2 | -
TGTGCCAGCAGCGGCGCGGGGAACACTGAAGCTTTCTTT | CASSGAGNTEAFF | few | TRBJ1-1 | TRBV6-6 | -
TGCGCCAGCAGCTTAATGGCAGGGGGCCAGGAGACCCAGTACTTC | CASSLMAGGQETQYF | - | TRBJ2-5 | TRBV5-1 | TRBD1
TGTGCCAACAGGCCCCAGGGAAGAACAGATACGCAGTATTTT | CANRPQGRTDTQYF | - | TRBJ2-3 | TRBV6-2/TRBV6-3 | -